A single sample gave rise to the 10 T cell receptor beta chains below, sequenced in a study of tumor-infiltrating lymphocytes in primary liver carcinoma. With about 470 ng total RNA as template and a constant-region primer, TCR beta cDNA was made. Slightly modified ARM-PCR served as the procedure for the TCR beta libraries. These libraries came from three rounds of nested multiplex PCR. PCR rounds one and two used TRBV1-TRBV30 forward primers with a C-beta reverse primer for around 11 cycles each. TCRdb re-derived calls from the multiplex PCR reads in MiXCR, one entry per CDR3 protein. The sample has some 64,000 distinct CDR3 sequences; over 60% are singletons. Co-extraction of both nucleic acids (RNA and DNA) used roughly 19-33 mg of unsorted bulk tissue. Sample: liver tumor tissue from sampling region 4. Subset given: tumor region T4, right-lateral pole. Receptors originate from a man aged 40-49 years with primary liver carcinoma and hepatitis B virus infection.

This clonotype was counted ten times or more. The chain combines TRBV5-1 with TRBJ2-1, with 7 positions matching TRBD2. In germline, CDR1 is SGHRS, CDR2 YFSETQ. Losses at the gene ends were 4 bases for V and 4 bases for J; bases not matched to a gene: 8. The CDR3 contains 15 residues. Written as DNA, the CDR3 is TGCGCCAGCAGCAAAACCGGGACTACTTACAATGAGCAGTTCTTC. The encoded protein is CASSKTGTTYNEQFF.

As regards this clonotype: The junction differs from germline at one of its ends, possibly a read error. The V gene is TRBV11-2, the J gene TRBJ2-5; TRBD2 matches 8 bases. The CDR3 totals 16 residues. The germline gives CDR1 SGHAT, CDR2 FQNNGV. The CDR3 protein is CACSRTPGGGRETQCF. In DNA, the CDR3 is TGTGCCTGCAGCCGAACTCCTGGCGGGGGGAGAGAGACCCAATGCTTC.

Regarding this clonotype: At one boundary the junction diverges from the germline segment, which might be a read error. V usage is TRBV10-3 and J usage is TRBJ2-6; no reliable D call. The CDR3 loop spans 15 amino acids. Per the germline V gene, CDR1 is ENHRY and CDR2 is SYGVKD. The CDR3 loop is CAISPYISGPNVLTF. For the CDR3, the DNA is TGTGCCATCAGTCCTTATATCTCTGGGCCCAACGTCCTGACTTTC.

This clonotype occurred once. Relative to the germline gene, one junction end is altered; a read error may explain this. This chain joins TRBV6-5 and TRBJ2-6, with D perhaps matching TRBD1 (5 bases). The CDR3 consists of 16 residues. Per germline, CDR1 MNHEY and CDR2 SVGAGI. In nucleotides, the CDR3 is TGTGCCAGCAGTTACGCTGCAGGGTTTGGGGCCAACGCCCTGACTTTC. Its protein is CASSYAAGFGANALTF.

About this clonotype itself: At one of its ends the junction is not consistent with the germline gene, which may arise from a read error. V gene TRBV10-3 combines with J gene TRBJ2-6, with 7 bases identical to TRBD2. Looked up from germline, CDR1 is ENHRY and CDR2 is SYGVKD. The CDR3 contains 14 residues. The chain's CDR3 is CVTRGETGANVLTF. CDR3 bases: TGTGTCACTCGGGGGGAAACTGGGGCCAACGTCCTGACATTC.

The J gene is TRBJ2-7, the V gene TRBV12-3 or TRBV12-4; D unclear. With 9 bases removed from V and 7 bases from J, the gap between germline ends came to 13 bases. This CDR3 comprises 11 residues. CDR3 in amino acids: CASNQSLEQYF. The CDR3 DNA is TGTGCCAGTAATCAGTCTCTGGAGCAGTACTTC.

Comment on this clonotype: At one boundary the junction diverges from the germline segment, which might be a read error. J is TRBJ2-5 and V is TRBV29-1; 9 nucleotides match TRBD1. The germline V gene encodes CDR1 SQVTM and CDR2 ANQGSEA. The CDR3 consists of 15 residues. The CDR3 DNA follows: TGCAACGTTGAGACCGACAGGGGGTGCGGAGAGACCCAATACTTC. Its protein is CNVETDRGCGETQYF.

Only a few counts were recorded for this clonotype. V and J are TRBV20-1 and TRBJ1-1; D gene ambiguous. This CDR3 has 11 amino acids. V lost 3 bases and J lost 1, with 3 bases in between. Germline lookup yields CDR1 DFQATT and CDR2 SNEGSKA (reference sequence). This chain's CDR3 is CSASRNTEAFF. CDR3 nucleotides: TGCAGTGCTAGCAGGAACACTGAAGCTTTCTTT.

In this sample, this clonotype turned up a few times. The chain links TRBV6-5 to TRBJ1-1; no clear D gene. The germline V gene encodes CDR1 MNHEY and CDR2 SVGAGI. This CDR3 has 16 amino acids. V dropped 0 bases and J dropped 0 bases, with 11 bases sitting between them. CDR3 in amino acids: CASSYSVGVMNTEAFF. CDR3 nucleotide sequence: TGTGCCAGCAGTTACTCGGTCGGTGTAATGAACACTGAAGCTTTCTTT.

This clonotype was observed many times. This rearrangement joins TRBV4-3 to TRBJ2-7; perhaps TRBD2 as D (6 bases). The CDR3 is 13 amino acids. The germline V and J ends were trimmed by 2 bases and 6 bases, with 11 bases remaining between them. Germline V lookup: CDR1 LGHNA, CDR2 YSLEER. Here the CDR3 DNA reads TGCGCCAGCAGCCAACCGGGAGAGTCCGAGCAGTACTTC. It specifies CASSQPGESEQYF.